This T cell receptor (beta chain) was profiled in a study of low-dose radiotherapy and immunotherapy resistance in tumors. TRAV- and TRBV-specific primers, spanning alpha and beta chains, primed first-strand cDNA. TCR amplification ran roughly 20 PCR cycles using constant-region and V-primer adapter primers. One entry per CDR3 protein, called by TCRdb with MiXCR from the reads. Altogether 6,000 to 9,000 distinct CDR3 sequences are present, more than 65% being singletons, with the ten largest covering approximately 5.9%. Advanced solid tumors lacking tumor-infiltrating lymphocytes were present in eligible patients. The CDR3 consists of 17 residues. Germline CDR1 is SGHTA and CDR2 is FQGNSA. V lost 4 bases and J lost 6, with 22 bases in between.

The receptor's source is a human donor with advanced metastatic prostate, ovarian, gallbladder or colorectal cancer (not recorded which). This table probably holds off-target reads from a library built for another chain. The V gene is TRBV7-2, the J gene TRBJ1-5; D is unclear. CDR3 protein: CASSSWTGTRAGQPQHF. The CDR3 DNA sequence: TGTGCCAGCAGCTCCTGGACCGGTACAAGGGCTGGTCAGCCCCAGCATTTT.